This TCR beta chain derives from a study of blood T cell repertoires in COVID-19. Germline CDR1 is MNHNS and CDR2 is SASEGT. V was pared by 2 bases and J by 4 bases, with 14 bases between. The CDR3 runs 15 residues. In the authors' workflow: Amplification from reference gene primers served as the basis for estimated nucleated cell counts. Sequenced by immunoSEQ multiplex PCR; TCRdb stores in-frame clones only, minus some. V and J calls and clone size are copied from that table; D and trimming were computed from the DNA. The sample holds tens of thousands of clones, 86% seen once. The sample taken for sequencing was peripheral blood. The J gene is TRBJ1-2, the V gene TRBV6-1; possible D gene TRBD1, 5 bases. The origin of this receptor is a woman older than 75 in a cohort sampled during active or convalescent COVID-19. The CDR3 region is CASSESEGRVYGYTF. CDR3 bases: TGTGCCAGCAGTGAATCGGAGGGGCGCGTCTATGGCTACACCTTC.